The entry below describes one T cell receptor (beta chain). What it binds is unknown. This specimen comes from a study of T cell repertoires and HLA-DP antigens. Primers targeted 54 TRBV and 13 TRBJ segments. Pre-culture CD4+ samples were sequenced deeply, targeting roughly 220,000 T cell genomes. Profiled with immunoSEQ multiplex PCR; TCRdb holds only in-frame clones, not every one. The sample consists of about 110,000 clones, 80% to 95% of them appearing once. The CDR3 extends over 15 amino acids. Germline V lookup: CDR1 LNHDA, CDR2 SQIVND (reference sequence). The junction had 3 bases not matched to a gene; V was cut back by 5 bases and J by 3 bases.

The V and J genes are TRBV19 and TRBJ2-1, with 11 positions matching TRBD2. Sequenced: CD4+ T cells from PBMCs. The source of this sequence is a woman in her late teens or twenties in good health and CMV-seronegative. CDR3 nucleotide sequence: TGTGCCAGTAGTCCTCTAGCGGGGGGCTACAATGAGCAGTTCTTC. As protein: CASSPLAGGYNEQFF. The full variable domain, rest sourced from reference TRBV19 and TRBJ2-1, is DGGITQSPKYLFRKEGQNVTLSCEQNLNHDAMYWYRQDPGQGLRLIYYSQIVNDFQKGDIAEGYSVSREKKESFPLTVTSAQKNPTAFYLCASSPLAGGYNEQFFGPGTRLTVL.